This entry lists 20 T cell receptor beta chains sequenced from one sample in a study of T-cell memory formation after mild COVID-19. Via MiXCR, TCRdb re-called the 5' RACE reads, giving one row per CDR3 protein. This sample has hundreds of thousands of distinct CDR3 sequences, with just over 20% found just once. The material sequenced was PBMCs or a T cell subset sorted from them (not recorded which). These receptors all come from an adult woman who had mild COVID-19 (a few samples of this study predate the infection). Cell type and time point are not known.

The chain carries TRBV20-1 and TRBJ2-7; 8 bases fit TRBD2. Germline CDR1 reads DFQATT; CDR2 reads SNEGSKA (reference sequence). There are 13 residues in the CDR3. With 6 bases clipped from V and 7 bases from J, the junction kept 11 bases outside the gene matches. The CDR3 sequence: CSAPSSGVSEQYF. CDR3 sequence (DNA): TGCAGTGCCCCTAGTAGCGGGGTTTCAGAGCAGTACTTC.

This sequence joins TRBV7-3 and TRBJ2-1; D call uncertain. Germline values: CDR1 SGHTA, CDR2 FQGTGA. This CDR3 is 18 amino acids long. Between the trimmed V and J ends, which lost 1 base and 0 bases, there was a span of 16 bases. This CDR3 reads CASSLSVVEGSSYNEQFF. The CDR3 DNA is TGTGCCAGCAGCTTAAGTGTGGTGGAAGGTAGCTCCTACAATGAGCAGTTCTTC. The full variable domain, in which reference TRBV7-3 and TRBJ2-1 provide the parts outside the CDR3, is GAGVSQTPSNKVTEKGKYVELRCDPISGHTALYWYRQSLGQGPEFLIYFQGTGAADDSGLPNDRFFAVRPEGSVSTLKIQRTERGDSAVYLCASSLSVVEGSSYNEQFFGPGTRLTVL.

In this sample, this clonotype turned up many times. The chain carries TRBV12-3 or TRBV12-4 and TRBJ2-7; the match to TRBD1 covers 8 bases. The V gene end was trimmed by 5 bases and the J gene end by 5 bases; junction bases not matched to a gene: 8. The CDR3 is 14 residues long. CDR3 sequence: CASSPTGVLHEQYF. The CDR3 DNA reads as TGTGCCAGCAGTCCGACAGGGGTTCTTCACGAGCAGTACTTC.

The rearrangement uses TRBV20-1 and TRBJ2-7; D may be TRBD1 (5 bases). The CDR3 runs 13 residues. Trimming stripped 2 bases from V and 3 bases from J, with 11 bases between. The germline gives CDR1 DFQATT, CDR2 SNEGSKA (reference sequence). The CDR3 bases are TGCAGTGCTAGATCCCTCCAGGGCTACGAGCAGTACTTC. Translation gives CSARSLQGYEQYF.

This clonotype appeared a few times. As DNA, the CDR3 is TGCAGTGCTAGAGATCGCCGTCGGACAGGGGGCACTGAAGCTTTCTTT. Encoded protein: CSARDRRRTGGTEAFF. The rearrangement joins TRBV20-1 to TRBJ1-1; 10 bases match TRBD1. J gave up 4 bases and V 0 bases, and 8 bases lay outside the gene matches. The CDR3 is 16 amino acids. From germline, CDR1 is DFQATT and CDR2 SNEGSKA (reference sequence).

This clonotype was seen more than once but under ten times. The chain recombines TRBV12-3 or TRBV12-4 with TRBJ2-5; D might be TRBD2 (6 bases). The CDR3 sequence is 12 residues long. V lost 10 bases and J 4 bases, leaving 13 bases between the germline ends. The CDR3 protein is CAISGGRETQYF. The CDR3 DNA follows: TGTGCCATTAGTGGAGGGAGAGAGACCCAGTACTTC.

This clonotype was observed a handful of times. This rearrangement joins TRBV6-5 to TRBJ1-6; D gene ambiguous. The V gene lost 0 bases and the J gene lost 7 bases, with 10 bases spanning the gap. The CDR3 is made up of 15 amino acids. Germline V CDR1 and CDR2: MNHEY, SVGAGI. The CDR3 DNA is TGTGCCAGCAGTTACTCGGACGGACTAAATTCACCCCTCCACTTT. Translated: CASSYSDGLNSPLHF.

The J gene is TRBJ2-1, the V gene TRBV2, with 7 bases matching TRBD2. This CDR3 spans 15 amino acids. Germline-derived CDR1 and CDR2 are SNHLY and FYNNEI. With 6 bases clipped from V and 0 bases from J, the junction kept 5 bases outside the gene matches. The DNA for the CDR3 is TGTGCCAGCAGGCTAGCGGTCTCCTCCTACAATGAGCAGTTCTTC. Protein product: CASRLAVSSYNEQFF.

This clonotype was recorded a few times. The gene calls are TRBV19 and TRBJ1-1; weak D call: TRBD1 (6 bases). With 7 bases removed from V and 1 base from J, the gap between germline ends came to 16 bases. This CDR3 is 15 amino acids long. CDR1 and CDR2 (germline): LNHDA, SQIVND (reference sequence). CDR3 sequence: CASNTPGGGNTEAFF. The CDR3 DNA sequence: TGTGCCAGTAATACCCCAGGAGGGGGGAACACTGAAGCTTTCTTT. The whole variable domain, remainder taken from reference TRBV19 and TRBJ1-1, is DGGITQSPKYLFRKEGQNVTLSCEQNLNHDAMYWYRQDPGQGLRLIYYSQIVNDFQKGDIAEGYSVSREKKESFPLTVTSAQKNPTAFYLCASNTPGGGNTEAFFGQGTRLTVV.

Only a few counts were recorded for this clonotype. The chain has TRBV3-1 and TRBJ1-6; D possibly corresponds to TRBD1 (5 bases). Germline values: CDR1 LGHDT, CDR2 YNNKEL (reference sequence). Trimming left V 2 bases short and J 7 bases short, with 9 bases between. The CDR3 runs 14 residues. Here the CDR3 DNA reads TGTGCCAGCAGCCAACAGGGCAGGAATTCACCCCTCCACTTT. This codes for CASSQQGRNSPLHF.

This clonotype was counted between two and nine times. The CDR3 DNA reads as TGCAGCGGCCAGGGAGGGGGGGGCGCGAACACTGAAGCTTTCTTT. Its translation is CSGQGGGGANTEAFF. The J gene is TRBJ1-1, the V gene TRBV29-1, with D perhaps matching TRBD1 (6 bases). V was trimmed by 7 bases and J by 1 base, leaving 19 bases between them. The CDR3 consists of 15 residues. The germline V gene encodes CDR1 SQVTM and CDR2 ANQGSEA.

This clonotype has at least ten counts. The DNA for the CDR3 is TGTGCCACCAGCTCCCGGGACAGGGGAAACAATGAGCAGTTCTTC. The encoded protein is CATSSRDRGNNEQFF. V is TRBV15 and J is TRBJ2-1; 10 bases align to TRBD1. CDR3 length equals 15 residues. Germline lookup yields CDR1 LNHNV and CDR2 YYDKDF (reference sequence). Trimming removed 5 bases from V and 5 bases from J; junction bases left unmatched: 6.

This clonotype has just a few counts. V usage is TRBV5-1 and J usage is TRBJ1-1, with D perhaps matching TRBD1 (5 bases). This CDR3 comprises 13 residues. V was shortened by 0 bases and J by 7 bases, with 10 bases between the two germline ends. The germline CDR1 and CDR2 sequences are SGHRS and YFSETQ. The CDR3 protein is CASSLDGADEAFF. The DNA for the CDR3 is TGCGCCAGCAGCTTGGACGGGGCGGATGAAGCTTTCTTT. The full variable domain, in which reference TRBV5-1 and TRBJ1-1 provide the parts outside the CDR3, is KAGVTQTPRYLIKTRGQQVTLSCSPISGHRSVSWYQQTPGQGLQFLFEYFSETQRNKGNFPGRFSGRQFSNSRSEMNVSTLELGDSALYLCASSLDGADEAFFGQGTRLTVV.

The chain employs TRBV12-3 or TRBV12-4 and TRBJ2-1, with TRBD1 as a possible D gene (6 bases). The CDR3 extends over 14 amino acids. Between the trimmed V and J ends, which lost 8 bases and 6 bases, there was a span of 17 bases. This CDR3 reads CASAPPPGANEQFF. CDR3 nucleotides: TGTGCCAGCGCCCCGCCCCCAGGGGCCAATGAGCAGTTCTTC.

The CDR3 sequence is CASSSPMVNTIYF. CDR3 DNA: TGTGCCAGCAGCTCCCCAATGGTAAACACCATATATTTT. The chain carries TRBV7-2 and TRBJ1-3; D is undetermined. Trimming took 4 bases from V and 6 from J, leaving 10 bases between them. The CDR3 spans 13 residues. CDR1 and CDR2 from the germline V gene are SGHTA and FQGNSA.

This clonotype came up many times. The gene calls are TRBV15 and TRBJ2-3, with no clear D. V was clipped by 0 bases and J by 3 bases, with 7 bases between them. The CDR3 runs 14 residues. Germline V lookup: CDR1 LNHNV, CDR2 YYDKDF (reference sequence). The CDR3 bases are TGTGCCACCAGCAGAGATCAGCTTACAGATACGCAGTATTTT. Protein product: CATSRDQLTDTQYF.

This clonotype was picked up a small number of times. This chain joins TRBV27 and TRBJ2-7, with 12 bases lining up with TRBD2. CDR1 MNHEY and CDR2 SMNVEV come from the germline V gene (reference sequence). This CDR3 spans 16 amino acids. J was trimmed by 2 bases and V by 6 bases; bases with no gene match: 8. CDR3 nucleotides: TGTGCCAGCAGACCCAGACTAGCGGGAGAGGCCTACGAGCAGTACTTC. Protein: CASRPRLAGEAYEQYF.

In this sample, this clonotype turned up many times. The J gene is TRBJ2-5, the V gene TRBV12-3 or TRBV12-4; D is possibly TRBD1 (5 bases). This CDR3 spans 12 amino acids. V was trimmed by 6 bases and J by 10 bases, leaving 15 bases between them. The CDR3 is CASRTAPGFQYF. For the CDR3, the DNA is TGTGCCAGCAGGACGGCCCCAGGGTTCCAGTACTTC.

CDR3 coding DNA: TGTGCCAGCAGCTTAGGGTTTCGTCGGGCGAGGGATAATGAAAAACTGTTTTTT. This gives the protein CASSLGFRRARDNEKLFF. This rearrangement joins TRBV7-2 to TRBJ1-4; D unresolved. There are 18 residues in the CDR3. Per the germline V gene, CDR1 is SGHTA and CDR2 is FQGNSA. The ends were cut back, 1 base at V and 4 bases at J, with 19 bases in the middle.

The chain has TRBV7-2 and TRBJ2-1, with 7 bases aligning to TRBD2. The CDR3 loop spans 17 amino acids. V gave up 1 base and J gave up 5 bases; unmatched junction bases: 11. Germline values: CDR1 SGHTA, CDR2 FQGNSA. CDR3 sequence reads: CASSLVLAAKGHNEQFF. The CDR3 DNA follows: TGTGCCAGCAGCTTAGTTCTAGCGGCCAAGGGGCACAATGAGCAGTTCTTC.